A selection of T cell receptor beta chains follows, all from one sample in a study of cytomegalovirus exposure and HLA in healthy donors. Generated by immunoSEQ multiplex PCR, the TCRdb table keeps only in-frame clones and is missing some. This sample has about 140,000 clones; about three quarters occur once, and the top ten carry approximately 4%. Sequencing was carried out using PBMCs. The receptors here all came from a man aged 18 to 29 in good health and CMV-seronegative. The CDR3 runs from the conserved cysteine through the conserved F or W. Each record gives: clone size, CDR3 length, D gene, J gene, V gene, CDR3 DNA, CDR3 protein. The D gene is left open where the match is weak. Clone size appears in some rows only: once, few, many, or a class for an expanded clone.

size: NA
length: 15
D: TRBD1
J: TRBJ1-1
V: TRBV5-1
DNA: TGCGCCAGCAGCATAACGACAGGGTTGAACACTGAAGCTTTCTTT
CDR3: CASSITTGLNTEAFF

size: NA
length: 14
D: NA
J: TRBJ1-4
V: TRBV5-1
DNA: TGCGCCAGCAGCCCCCCAGGGACAAGGGAAAAACTGTTTTTT
CDR3: CASSPPGTREKLFF

size: NA
length: 17
D: TRBD2
J: TRBJ2-3
V: TRBV9
DNA: TGTGCCAGCAGCGACGGGACTAGCGGATGGTACACAGATACGCAGTATTTT
CDR3: CASSDGTSGWYTDTQYF

size: NA
length: 16
D: NA
J: TRBJ1-6
V: TRBV5-1
DNA: TGCGCCAGCAGCTTGGCCGGTGGAGGTTTTAACTCACCCCTCCACTTT
CDR3: CASSLAGGGFNSPLHF

size: NA
length: 17
D: NA
J: TRBJ2-6
V: TRBV2
DNA: TGTGCCAGCAGTGACCGTGGACAGACCTCTGGGGCCAACGTCCTGACTTTC
CDR3: CASSDRGQTSGANVLTF

size: few
length: 15
D: NA
J: TRBJ1-2
V: TRBV7-9
DNA: TGTGCCAGCAGCTTAAGCGTGACTAATGACTATGGCTACACCTTC
CDR3: CASSLSVTNDYGYTF

size: once
length: 15
D: NA
J: TRBJ2-5
V: TRBV7-6
DNA: TGTGCCAGCAGCTCGCCGGCAGGGATCCAAGAGACCCAGTACTTC
CDR3: CASSSPAGIQETQYF

size: NA
length: 16
D: NA
J: TRBJ2-1
V: TRBV4-1
DNA: TGCGCCAGCAGCCAAGCCACCCTAGCAGGTTACAATGAGCAGTTCTTC
CDR3: CASSQATLAGYNEQFF

size: NA
length: 17
D: TRBD2
J: TRBJ2-3
V: TRBV11-2
DNA: TGTGCCAGCAGCATCGACTGGCGGGGGGGCGGCACAGATACGCAGTATTTT
CDR3: CASSIDWRGGGTDTQYF

size: few
length: 16
D: TRBD2
J: TRBJ2-3
V: TRBV6-4
DNA: TGTGCCAGCAGCAAGAGACTAGCGGGAGGTTCGGATACGCAGTATTTT
CDR3: CASSKRLAGGSDTQYF

size: NA
length: 16
D: NA
J: TRBJ2-1
V: TRBV7-9
DNA: TGTGCCAGCAGCTTAGCGGGCAGGGGTGAGGACAATGAGCAGTTCTTC
CDR3: CASSLAGRGEDNEQFF

size: once
length: 16
D: NA
J: TRBJ1-1
V: TRBV29-1
DNA: TGCAGCGTCCTACCACGGGTTAACAGGGCCAGCACTGAAGCTTTCTTT
CDR3: CSVLPRVNRASTEAFF

size: NA
length: 17
D: TRBD2
J: TRBJ2-2
V: TRBV9
DNA: TGTGCCAGCAGCACCAGCCACGGACTAGCGGGGGGGAGGGAGCTGTTTTTT
CDR3: CASSTSHGLAGGRELFF

size: NA
length: 16
D: TRBD1
J: TRBJ1-3
V: TRBV11-3
DNA: TGTGCCAGCAGCCCAGGGACAGCTGGCTCTGGAAACACCATATATTTT
CDR3: CASSPGTAGSGNTIYF

size: NA
length: 14
D: NA
J: TRBJ2-3
V: TRBV5-1
DNA: TGCGCCAGCAGCGGCGGACTAAGCACAGATACGCAGTATTTT
CDR3: CASSGGLSTDTQYF

size: few
length: 16
D: NA
J: TRBJ1-6
V: TRBV4-1
DNA: TGCGCCAGCAGTGCAATTTCGGAGGCAGGAGGCTCACCCCTCCACTTT
CDR3: CASSAISEAGGSPLHF

size: NA
length: 13
D: NA
J: TRBJ1-1
V: TRBV25-1
DNA: TGTGCCAGCAGTGATCGGGGTAACACTGAAGCTTTCTTT
CDR3: CASSDRGNTEAFF

size: NA
length: 17
D: TRBD1
J: TRBJ2-3
V: TRBV5-6
DNA: TGTGCCAGCAGCCTGGGACAGGGGGTCCTTAGCACAGATACGCAGTATTTT
CDR3: CASSLGQGVLSTDTQYF

size: NA
length: 16
D: TRBD2
J: TRBJ2-5
V: TRBV28
DNA: TGTGCCAGCAGTGCCCGCGGACTAGCGGGGCAAGAGACCCAGTACTTC
CDR3: CASSARGLAGQETQYF

size: NA
length: 15
D: TRBD1
J: TRBJ2-7
V: TRBV10-2
DNA: TGCGCCAGCAGTGAGGTTAAGGGACAGGGCGACGAGCAGTACTTC
CDR3: CASSEVKGQGDEQYF

size: once
length: 16
D: NA
J: TRBJ2-5
V: TRBV19
DNA: TGTGCCAGTAGTACCCCCGAACCGGGAAGCCAAGAGACCCAGTACTTC
CDR3: CASSTPEPGSQETQYF

size: NA
length: 17
D: TRBD1
J: TRBJ1-1
V: TRBV4-1
DNA: TGCGCCAGCAGCCCTATCGGACAGGGGACTTTGAACACTGAAGCTTTCTTT
CDR3: CASSPIGQGTLNTEAFF

size: NA
length: 16
D: TRBD1
J: TRBJ1-1
V: TRBV18
DNA: TGTGCCAGCTCACAGTCAGGAGGGGGCGCGTCCACTGAAGCTTTCTTT
CDR3: CASSQSGGGASTEAFF

size: NA
length: 15
D: TRBD2
J: TRBJ2-1
V: TRBV6-4
DNA: TGTGCCAGCAGAGCAACTAGCGGGGGCCACAATGAGCAGTTCTTC
CDR3: CASRATSGGHNEQFF

size: NA
length: 14
D: NA
J: TRBJ1-1
V: TRBV6-5
DNA: TGTGCCAGCAGTTACTCCCTGACTGATCCTGTAGCTTTCTTT
CDR3: CASSYSLTDPVAFF

size: NA
length: 13
D: NA
J: TRBJ1-2
V: TRBV6-5
DNA: TGTGCCAGCAGACAGACGGAATCAGGTGGCTACACCTTC
CDR3: CASRQTESGGYTF

size: NA
length: 15
D: TRBD1
J: TRBJ1-5
V: TRBV7-9
DNA: TGTGCCAGCAGCTCGACAGGGAAGGGGAATCAGCCCCAGCATTTT
CDR3: CASSSTGKGNQPQHF

size: few
length: 14
D: NA
J: TRBJ2-1
V: TRBV19
DNA: TGTGCCAGTAGTCCCTCCGCAGGGTTTCGGGAGCAGTTCTTC
CDR3: CASSPSAGFREQFF

size: many
length: 15
D: NA
J: TRBJ2-6
V: TRBV12-5
DNA: TGTGCTAGTGCCCCGGGGAGCTCTGGGGCCAACGTCCTGACTTTC
CDR3: CASAPGSSGANVLTF

size: few
length: 15
D: NA
J: TRBJ1-5
V: TRBV2
DNA: TGTGCCAGCAGTGAAGGGGGGCAGGTTTATTGGCCCCAGCATTTT
CDR3: CASSEGGQVYWPQHF

size: NA
length: 12
D: NA
J: TRBJ1-5
V: TRBV29-1
DNA: TGCAAGCGGCAGGGGTTCAATCAGCCCCAGCATTTT
CDR3: CKRQGFNQPQHF

size: few
length: 15
D: TRBD1
J: TRBJ2-7
V: TRBV6-5
DNA: TGTGCCAGCAGCTGGACAGGCCCTACTTCCTACGAGCAGTACTTC
CDR3: CASSWTGPTSYEQYF

size: NA
length: 13
D: NA
J: TRBJ2-7
V: TRBV30
DNA: TGTGCCTGGAGTGTACGGGGTCCCTACGAGCAGTACTTC
CDR3: CAWSVRGPYEQYF

size: few
length: 11
D: NA
J: TRBJ1-1
V: TRBV11-2
DNA: TGTGCCAGCAGATTCGGAGAAGAAGCTTTCTTT
CDR3: CASRFGEEAFF

size: few
length: 13
D: NA
J: TRBJ2-7
V: TRBV7-2
DNA: TGTGCCAGCAGCTTATCCGGGGACTACGAGCAGTACTTC
CDR3: CASSLSGDYEQYF

size: NA
length: 18
D: TRBD2
J: TRBJ2-7
V: TRBV4-1
DNA: TGCGCCAGCAGGAGAGAGCCGGGACTAGCGGGAGTCAGACTCGAGCAGTACTTC
CDR3: CASRREPGLAGVRLEQYF

size: NA
length: 15
D: TRBD1
J: TRBJ2-7
V: TRBV19
DNA: TGTGCCAGTAGTAGACGCCGGGACAGAGCCTACGAGCAGTACTTC
CDR3: CASSRRRDRAYEQYF

size: few
length: 16
D: TRBD1
J: TRBJ2-7
V: TRBV27
DNA: TGTGCCAGCAGTCCCCCGACAGGGTATTATCCCTACGAGCAGTACTTC
CDR3: CASSPPTGYYPYEQYF

size: NA
length: 14
D: TRBD1
J: TRBJ2-7
V: TRBV6-1
DNA: TGTGCCAGCAGACCAGGGGGCGTATCGTACGAGCAGTACTTC
CDR3: CASRPGGVSYEQYF

size: NA
length: 15
D: TRBD1
J: TRBJ2-1
V: TRBV15
DNA: TGTGCCACCAGCAGACCGGGACAGGGTAACAATGAGCAGTTCTTC
CDR3: CATSRPGQGNNEQFF

size: NA
length: 16
D: NA
J: TRBJ2-5
V: TRBV7-2
DNA: TGTGCCAGCAGCTTAGGGGCAGGGAGGGGGCAAGAGACCCAGTACTTC
CDR3: CASSLGAGRGQETQYF

size: NA
length: 17
D: NA
J: TRBJ2-3
V: TRBV5-1
DNA: TGCGCCAGCAGCTTGGCGCCTAGCCCTGACTACACAGATACGCAGTATTTT
CDR3: CASSLAPSPDYTDTQYF

size: few
length: 13
D: NA
J: TRBJ2-3
V: TRBV19
DNA: TGTGCCAGTAGTAGACAGGGCACAGATACGCAGTATTTT
CDR3: CASSRQGTDTQYF

size: few
length: 16
D: NA
J: TRBJ1-2
V: TRBV7-3
DNA: TGTGCCAGCAGCTATCCCCCCCCCAGGGGACCTCATGGCTACACCTTC
CDR3: CASSYPPPRGPHGYTF

size: NA
length: 15
D: TRBD2
J: TRBJ2-7
V: TRBV7-3
DNA: TGTGCCAGCAGCCCAGGATCGCGGGAGGATTACGAGCAGTACTTC
CDR3: CASSPGSREDYEQYF